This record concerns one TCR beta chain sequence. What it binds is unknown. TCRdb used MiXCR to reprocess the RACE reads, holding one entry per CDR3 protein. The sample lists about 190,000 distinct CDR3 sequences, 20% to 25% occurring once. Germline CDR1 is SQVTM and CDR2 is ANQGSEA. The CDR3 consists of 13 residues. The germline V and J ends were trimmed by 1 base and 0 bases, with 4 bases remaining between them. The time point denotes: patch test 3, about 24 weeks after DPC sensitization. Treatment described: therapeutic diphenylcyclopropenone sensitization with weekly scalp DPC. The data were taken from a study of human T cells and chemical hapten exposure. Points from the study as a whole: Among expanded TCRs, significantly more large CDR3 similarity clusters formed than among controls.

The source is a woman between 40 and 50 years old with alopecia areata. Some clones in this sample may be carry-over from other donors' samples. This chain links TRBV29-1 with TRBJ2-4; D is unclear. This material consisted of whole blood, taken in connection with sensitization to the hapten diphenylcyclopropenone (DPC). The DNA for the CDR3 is TGCAGCGTTGAAGGGTTAGCCAAAAACATTCAGTACTTC. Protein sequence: CSVEGLAKNIQYF. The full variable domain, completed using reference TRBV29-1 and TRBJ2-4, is SAVISQKPSRDICQRGTSLTIQCQVDSQVTMMFWYRQQPGQSLTLIATANQGSEATYESGFVIDKFPISRPNLTFSTLTVSNMSPEDSSIYLCSVEGLAKNIQYFGAGTRLSVL.